This T cell receptor beta chain stems from a study of blood T cell repertoires in COVID-19 (TCRdb year 2020). With regard to the full study: The collaborator samples originated in the United States, Italy and Spain and spanned the acute and convalescent phases of COVID-19. The dataset comprised deeply sampled blood TCRbeta repertoires from subjects exposed to, actively infected with, or recovered from COVID-19. The samples were drawn from two sources: the first 160 participants of the ongoing ImmuneRACE study, and 1,000 to 1,500 subjects contributed by 6 global collaborators. Where HLA class I and class II types were available, the types were taken from metadata supplied by the sample provider, not from assay-based typing. The material from the prospective study consisted of cDNA or gDNA derived from T cells, B-cell-depleted T cells, or PBMCs. The repertoires were released in a freely available public database meant as a resource for research on the immune response to SARS-CoV-2. A de-identified subject ID, COVID-19 status, age in years and sex were almost always included in the sample metadata.

TCRbeta CDR3 regions were amplified from genomic DNA using the immunoSEQ Assay, a bias-controlled multiplex PCR. From the authors' description of their analysis: The number of nucleated cells in each sample was estimated from the amplification of reference gene primers within the assay. To quantify the absolute abundance of each unique TCRbeta CDR3 rearrangement, sequence reads were collapsed and filtered. For each sample, productive Simpson clonality was calculated as the square root of Simpson's diversity index across productive rearrangements. TCRdb limited this immuneACCESS table to in-frame rearrangements with V and J called. A share of clones is missing; checked studies link under half to unresolved V genes, and the rest is unexplained. That table gives V, J and clone size, and the DNA gave D and trimming. The sample table holds 200,000 to 250,000 clones, of which 70% to 90% were seen once. Approximately 12% of the sample belongs to the ten largest clones.

The study at large found these results: How much clinical and demographic metadata was included differed by source and by participant, and the metadata was provided uncurated.

The junction carries 14 bases between V and J, which are trimmed by 1 base and 11 bases respectively. The CDR3 runs 13 residues from the cysteine to the phenylalanine. The DNA shown is the 39-base CDR3, in frame from base 1. CDR1 and CDR2 are read off the germline V gene as SGHTA and FQGTGA. Comment on this clone: Its antigen is not yet known. No base quality values were provided; no much bigger clone lies one nucleotide off.

Samples from volunteer blood donors who had recovered from COVID-19 were contributed by a second Seattle source. The collaborating institutions used their own protocols to collect whole blood in K2EDTA tubes. For TCRbeta analysis, collaborators shipped samples as frozen whole blood, isolated PBMCs, or DNA extracted from either of those sample types. This clonotype was sampled from a woman between 18 and 30 years old who had recovered from COVID-19. The material sequenced was peripheral blood. The chain is encoded by TRBV7-3 joined to TRBJ1-1, with no confidently assigned D gene. The sequenced DNA: TGTGCCAGCAGCTTAATTGGTGAGGGAGCGGCTTTCTTT. This is translated as CASSLIGEGAAFF. The variable domain in full, with residues beyond the CDR3 obtained from the reference TRBV7-3 and TRBJ1-1 genes, is GAGVSQTPSNKVTEKGKYVELRCDPISGHTALYWYRQSLGQGPEFLIYFQGTGAADDSGLPNDRFFAVRPEGSVSTLKIQRTERGDSAVYLCASSLIGEGAAFFGQGTRLTVV.